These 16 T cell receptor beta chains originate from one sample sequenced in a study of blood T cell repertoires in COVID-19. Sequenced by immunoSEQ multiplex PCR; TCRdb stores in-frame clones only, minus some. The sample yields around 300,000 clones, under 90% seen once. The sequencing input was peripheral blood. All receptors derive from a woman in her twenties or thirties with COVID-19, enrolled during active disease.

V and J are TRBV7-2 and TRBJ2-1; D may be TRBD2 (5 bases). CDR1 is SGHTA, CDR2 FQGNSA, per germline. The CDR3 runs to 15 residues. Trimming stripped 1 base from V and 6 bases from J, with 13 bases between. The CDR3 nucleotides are TGTGCCAGCAGCTTAGGCCTAGCTACGCGCAATGAGCAGTTCTTC. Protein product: CASSLGLATRNEQFF. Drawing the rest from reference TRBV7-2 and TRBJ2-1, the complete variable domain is GAGVSQSPSNKVTEKGKDVELRCDPISGHTALYWYRQSLGQGLEFLIYFQGNSAPDKSGLPSDRFSAERTGGSVSTLTIQRTQQEDSAVYLCASSLGLATRNEQFFGPGTRLTVL.

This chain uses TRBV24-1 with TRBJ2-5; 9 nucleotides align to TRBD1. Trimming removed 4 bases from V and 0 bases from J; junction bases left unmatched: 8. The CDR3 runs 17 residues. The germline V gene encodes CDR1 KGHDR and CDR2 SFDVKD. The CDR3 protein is CATSDARDRAYQETQYF. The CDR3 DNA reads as TGTGCCACCAGTGACGCCCGGGACAGGGCGTACCAAGAGACCCAGTACTTC.

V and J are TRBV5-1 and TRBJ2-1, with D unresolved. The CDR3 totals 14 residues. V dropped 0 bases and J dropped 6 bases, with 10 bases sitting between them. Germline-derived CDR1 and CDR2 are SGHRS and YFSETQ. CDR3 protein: CASSLGLSVNEQFF. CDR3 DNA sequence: TGCGCCAGCAGCTTGGGACTCTCTGTCAATGAGCAGTTCTTC.

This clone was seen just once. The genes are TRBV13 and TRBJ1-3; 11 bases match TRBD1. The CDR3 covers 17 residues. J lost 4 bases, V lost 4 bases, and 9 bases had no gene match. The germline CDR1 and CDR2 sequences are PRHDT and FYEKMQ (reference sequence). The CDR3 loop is CASSSYRDRGSGNTIYF. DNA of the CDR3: TGTGCCAGCAGCTCCTATCGGGACAGGGGGAGCGGAAACACCATATATTTT.

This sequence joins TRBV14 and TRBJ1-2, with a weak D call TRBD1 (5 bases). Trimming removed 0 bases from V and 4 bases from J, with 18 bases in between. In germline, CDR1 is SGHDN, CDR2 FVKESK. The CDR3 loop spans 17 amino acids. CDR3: CASSQDSQETLLYGYTF. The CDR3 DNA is TGTGCCAGCAGCCAAGATTCACAGGAGACCCTTCTCTATGGCTACACCTTC.

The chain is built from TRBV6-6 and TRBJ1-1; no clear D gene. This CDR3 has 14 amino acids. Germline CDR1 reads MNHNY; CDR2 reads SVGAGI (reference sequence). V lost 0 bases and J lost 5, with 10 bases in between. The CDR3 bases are TGTGCCAGCAGTTACTCACTACAGCGGACTGAAGCTTTCTTT. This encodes CASSYSLQRTEAFF.

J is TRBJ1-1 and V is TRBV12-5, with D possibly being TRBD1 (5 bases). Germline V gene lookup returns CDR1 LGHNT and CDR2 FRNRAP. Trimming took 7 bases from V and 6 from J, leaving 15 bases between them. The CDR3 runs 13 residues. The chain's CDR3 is CASAQGDGAEAFF. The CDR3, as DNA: TGTGCTAGTGCCCAGGGTGATGGGGCTGAAGCTTTCTTT.

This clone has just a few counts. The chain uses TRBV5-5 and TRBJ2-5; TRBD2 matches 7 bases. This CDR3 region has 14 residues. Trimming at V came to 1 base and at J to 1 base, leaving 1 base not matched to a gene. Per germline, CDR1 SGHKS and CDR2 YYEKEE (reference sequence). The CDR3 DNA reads TGTGCCAGCAGCTTGTGGGGGGGCCAAGAGACCCAGTACTTC. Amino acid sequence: CASSLWGGQETQYF.

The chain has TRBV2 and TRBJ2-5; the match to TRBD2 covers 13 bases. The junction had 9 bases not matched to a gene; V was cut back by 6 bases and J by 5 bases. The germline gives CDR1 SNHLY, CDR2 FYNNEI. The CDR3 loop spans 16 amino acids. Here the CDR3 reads CASSPRTSGSPETQYF. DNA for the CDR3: TGTGCCAGCAGCCCCAGGACTAGCGGGAGCCCGGAGACCCAGTACTTC.

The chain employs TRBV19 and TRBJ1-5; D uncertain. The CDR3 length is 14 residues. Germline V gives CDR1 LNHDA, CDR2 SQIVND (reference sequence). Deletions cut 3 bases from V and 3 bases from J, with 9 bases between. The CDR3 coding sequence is TGTGCCAGTAGTATGCGGGCATACAATCAGCCCCAGCATTTT. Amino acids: CASSMRAYNQPQHF.

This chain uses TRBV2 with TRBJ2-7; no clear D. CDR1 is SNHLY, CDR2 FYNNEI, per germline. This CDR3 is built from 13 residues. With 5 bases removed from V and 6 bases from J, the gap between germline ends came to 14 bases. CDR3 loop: CASSFPGISEQYF. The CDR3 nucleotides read TGTGCCAGCAGTTTTCCAGGAATAAGCGAGCAGTACTTC.

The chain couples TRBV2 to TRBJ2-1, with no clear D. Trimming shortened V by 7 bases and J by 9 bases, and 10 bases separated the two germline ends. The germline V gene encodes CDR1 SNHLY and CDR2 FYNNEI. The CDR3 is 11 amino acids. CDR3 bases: TGTGCCAGCAATCTAGGAAGTGAGCAGTTCTTC. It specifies CASNLGSEQFF.

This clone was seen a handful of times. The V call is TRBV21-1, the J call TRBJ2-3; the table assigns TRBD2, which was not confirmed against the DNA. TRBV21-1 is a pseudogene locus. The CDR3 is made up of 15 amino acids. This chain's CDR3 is CASSKRRQFTDTQYF. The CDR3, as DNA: TGTGCCAGCAGCAAAAGGCGGCAGTTCACAGATACGCAGTATTTT.

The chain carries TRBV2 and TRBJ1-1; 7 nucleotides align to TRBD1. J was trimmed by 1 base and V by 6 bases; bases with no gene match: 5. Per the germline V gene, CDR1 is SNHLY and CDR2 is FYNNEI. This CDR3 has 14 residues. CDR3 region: CASRSNRGNTEAFF. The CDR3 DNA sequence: TGTGCCAGCAGATCTAACAGGGGGAACACTGAAGCTTTCTTT. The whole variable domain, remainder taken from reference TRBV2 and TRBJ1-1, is EPEVTQTPSHQVTQMGQEVILRCVPISNHLYFYWYRQILGQKVEFLVSFYNNEISEKSEIFDDQFSVERPDGSNFTLKIRSTKLEDSAMYFCASRSNRGNTEAFFGQGTRLTVV.

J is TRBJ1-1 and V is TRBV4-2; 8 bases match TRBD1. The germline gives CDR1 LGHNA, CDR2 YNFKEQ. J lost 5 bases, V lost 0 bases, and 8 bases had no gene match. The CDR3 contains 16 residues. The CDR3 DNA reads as TGTGCCAGCAGCCAAGAGACAGGGGCCCCGTGGACTGAAGCTTTCTTT. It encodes CASSQETGAPWTEAFF.

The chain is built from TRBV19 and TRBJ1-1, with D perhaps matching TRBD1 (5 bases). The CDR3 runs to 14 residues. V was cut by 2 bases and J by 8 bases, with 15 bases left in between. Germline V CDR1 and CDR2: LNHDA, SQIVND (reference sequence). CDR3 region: CASSITGGGGEAFF. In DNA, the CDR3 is TGTGCCAGTAGTATAACCGGCGGCGGGGGGGAAGCTTTCTTT.